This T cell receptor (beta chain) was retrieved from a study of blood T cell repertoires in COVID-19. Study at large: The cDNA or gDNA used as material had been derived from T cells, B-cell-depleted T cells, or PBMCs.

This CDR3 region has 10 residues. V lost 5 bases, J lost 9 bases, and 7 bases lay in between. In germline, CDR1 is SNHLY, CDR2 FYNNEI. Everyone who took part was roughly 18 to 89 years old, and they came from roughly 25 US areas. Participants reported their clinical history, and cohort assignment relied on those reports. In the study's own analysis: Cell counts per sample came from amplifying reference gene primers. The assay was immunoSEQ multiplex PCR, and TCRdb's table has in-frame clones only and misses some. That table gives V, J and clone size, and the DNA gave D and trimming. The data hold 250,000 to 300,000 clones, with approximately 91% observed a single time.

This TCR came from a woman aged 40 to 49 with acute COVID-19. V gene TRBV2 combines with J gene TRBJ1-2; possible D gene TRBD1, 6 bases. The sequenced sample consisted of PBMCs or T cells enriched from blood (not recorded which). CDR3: CASSRDSYTF. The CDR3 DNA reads TGTGCCAGCAGTCGGGACAGCTACACCTTC.